This TCR beta chain was sequenced for a study of cytomegalovirus exposure and HLA in healthy donors. Findings of the study overall: Donors were assumed by presence/absence analyses to have roughly uniform sequencing depth.

This clone was found once. Its target is unknown. The PCR had 60 Vbeta and 13 Jbeta primers. This table comes from immunoSEQ multiplex PCR, and its TCRdb copy is limited to in-frame clones, with some not included. Among approximately 89,000 clones listed, roughly 80% were seen once. The CDR3 length is 14 residues. J was trimmed by 3 bases and V by 6 bases; bases with no gene match: 8. Germline values: CDR1 SGHDT, CDR2 YYEEEE. This TCR was sampled from a man aged 25 to 40 in good health and CMV-seropositive. V usage is TRBV5-6 and J usage is TRBJ2-5; TRBD1 aligns across 7 bases. Sequencing input: PBMCs. The CDR3: CASTLGQLKETQYF. CDR3 DNA sequence: TGTGCCAGCACCCTGGGACAGCTTAAAGAGACCCAGTACTTC.